These 31 T cell receptor beta chains share one sample of origin, sequenced in a study of T-cell reconstitution after alpha-beta-depleted transplantation in children. It was with unique molecular identifiers that the TCRbeta library was prepared. Using its own MiXCR run on the PCR reads, TCRdb lists one record per CDR3 protein. The repertoire includes under 250,000 distinct CDR3 sequences, approximately 6.9% of them detected once, and about 6% sits in the top ten. The sequenced sample was PBMCs, obtained before TCRalphabeta/CD19-depleted stem cell transplant. The receptors come from a boy under 10 years old with acute lymphoblastic leukemia, due to receive a stem cell transplant.

The V gene is TRBV2, the J gene TRBJ2-3; a possible D gene is TRBD2 (5 bases). Germline CDR1 reads SNHLY; CDR2 reads FYNNEI. CDR3 length: 14 residues. V lost 1 base and J 0 bases, leaving 5 bases between the germline ends. CDR3 loop: CASSEGTSTDTQYF. In DNA, the CDR3 is TGTGCCAGCAGTGAAGGGACTAGCACAGATACGCAGTATTTT.

This clonotype has ten or more counts. The genes are TRBV6-5 and TRBJ2-2; no clear D. CDR3 length: 14 amino acids. Germline CDR1 is MNHEY and CDR2 is SVGAGI. V lost 0 bases and J lost 2, with 4 bases in between. This CDR3 is CASSYSRNTGELFF. Written as DNA, the CDR3 is TGTGCCAGCAGTTACTCGAGAAACACCGGGGAGCTGTTTTTT.

CDR3 loop: CASSSTGSSTDTQYF. The CDR3 DNA reads as TGCGCCAGCAGCTCAACCGGGAGTAGCACAGATACGCAGTATTTT. The rearrangement uses TRBV5-1 and TRBJ2-3; D is possibly TRBD2 (6 bases). Deletions cut 3 bases from V and 0 bases from J, with 11 bases between. Germline CDR1 is SGHRS and CDR2 is YFSETQ. The length of the CDR3 is 15 residues.

The rearrangement uses TRBV27 and TRBJ2-1; 13 bases agree with TRBD2. The CDR3 is 15 residues long. After removal of 6 bases from V and 4 bases from J, the junction contained 3 bases not matched to a gene. From germline, CDR1 is MNHEY and CDR2 SMNVEV (reference sequence). CDR3 bases: TGTGCCAGCAGGGGGGGACTAGCGGGATACAATGAGCAGTTCTTC. It encodes CASRGGLAGYNEQFF.

This sequence joins TRBV12-3 or TRBV12-4 and TRBJ2-7, with TRBD2 identical over 11 bases. The CDR3 sequence is 14 residues long. V was pared by 5 bases and J by 9 bases, with 9 bases of the junction left unmatched. The CDR3 DNA reads as TGTGCCAGCAGTATTACTAGCGGGGGTGCCGGGCAGTACTTC. Protein sequence: CASSITSGGAGQYF.

This clonotype has a handful of counts. V gene TRBV7-2 combines with J gene TRBJ2-1, with 12 bases fitting TRBD2. Losses at the gene ends were 3 bases for V and 9 bases for J; bases not matched to a gene: 6. The CDR3 is 15 amino acids. Germline CDR1 and CDR2: SGHTA and FQGNSA. The CDR3 bases are TGTGCCAGCAGCTTGGCGACTAGCGGGGGCCGTGAGCAGTTCTTC. As protein: CASSLATSGGREQFF.

There are many counts of this clonotype. The chain is built from TRBV29-1 and TRBJ1-3, with D perhaps matching TRBD1 (5 bases). CDR1 is SQVTM, CDR2 ANQGSEA, per germline. The CDR3 covers 14 residues. The V and J ends lost 3 bases and 1 base respectively, with 10 bases between them. The CDR3 is CSVERGGSGNTIYF. In DNA form, the CDR3 reads TGCAGCGTTGAGAGGGGTGGATCTGGAAACACCATATATTTT.

This clonotype was counted ten times or more. The genes are TRBV20-1 and TRBJ2-7, with 8 bases that match TRBD2. The ends lost 5 bases at V and 0 bases at J; junction bases unmatched: 9. CDR1 is DFQATT and CDR2 is SNEGSKA in the germline V gene (reference sequence). This CDR3 contains 15 residues. The CDR3 spells CSAAPSGGSSYEQYF. In DNA form, the CDR3 reads TGCAGTGCTGCCCCCAGCGGGGGCTCCTCCTACGAGCAGTACTTC.

There are many counts of this clonotype. The gene calls are TRBV6-5 and TRBJ1-5; D gene ambiguous. V lost 2 bases and J lost 8, with 13 bases in between. The CDR3 is made up of 14 amino acids. Germline CDR1 is MNHEY and CDR2 is SVGAGI. As DNA, the CDR3 is TGTGCCAGCAGTTACACCACTCCCGGGGAGCCCCAGCATTTT. Amino acid sequence: CASSYTTPGEPQHF.

The chain employs TRBV3-1 and TRBJ2-7, with D hard to call. Germline assignment: CDR1 LGHDT and CDR2 YNNKEL (reference sequence). Trimming shortened V by 10 bases and J by 3 bases, and 22 bases separated the two germline ends. There are 15 residues in the CDR3. DNA for the CDR3: TGTGCCACCACCCAATCGCCGGCCGAATTCTACGAGCAGTACTTC. Translated, it gives CATTQSPAEFYEQYF.

The chain recombines TRBV9 with TRBJ2-7, with D unresolved. Per germline, CDR1 SGDLS and CDR2 YYNGEE. The ends were cut back, 0 bases at V and 0 bases at J, with 10 bases in the middle. There are 15 residues in the CDR3. The CDR3 reads CASSVGSVLSYEQYF. The CDR3 coding sequence is TGTGCCAGCAGCGTAGGGAGCGTACTCTCCTACGAGCAGTACTTC.

In its sample, this clonotype was seen many times. This chain connects TRBV4-3 to TRBJ1-3; D might be TRBD1 (6 bases). The CDR3 is 14 residues long. V lost 3 bases, J lost 0 bases, and 6 bases lay in between. Per germline, CDR1 LGHNA and CDR2 YSLEER. The DNA for the CDR3 is TGCGCCAGCAGCCAGGGACACTCTGGAAACACCATATATTTT. Its translation: CASSQGHSGNTIYF.

This clonotype was seen at least ten times. The genes are TRBV20-1 and TRBJ2-7; D unclear. Trimming took off 3 bases at V and 0 bases at J, with 9 bases between the two ends. The germline V gene has CDR1 DFQATT and CDR2 SNEGSKA (reference sequence). The CDR3 runs to 13 residues. CDR3 region: CSASYEHSYEQYF. CDR3 bases: TGCAGTGCTAGCTACGAGCACTCCTACGAGCAGTACTTC.

Turning to this clonotype: Relative to the germline gene, one junction end is altered; a read error may explain this. This sequence joins TRBV5-6 and TRBJ2-2; no firm D call. This CDR3 comprises 15 residues. In germline, CDR1 is SGHDT, CDR2 YYEEEE. The CDR3 spells CATSLVRPDTGELFF. As DNA, the CDR3 is TGTGCCACCAGCTTGGTACGGCCGGACACCGGGGAGCTGTTTTTT.

This clonotype was detected a few times. The chain couples TRBV7-8 to TRBJ2-5; 11 nucleotides align to TRBD2. V shed 0 bases, J shed 3 bases, and the junction held 6 bases outside the gene matches. The CDR3 runs to 17 residues. Germline CDR1 reads SGHVS; CDR2 reads FQNEAQ. CDR3: CASSLARGSGGEETQYF. The CDR3 DNA follows: TGTGCCAGCAGCTTAGCCCGCGGTAGCGGGGGGGAAGAGACCCAGTACTTC.

This chain uses TRBV30 with TRBJ2-5, with a weak D call TRBD1 (6 bases). The CDR3 consists of 13 residues. The ends were cut back, 3 bases at V and 12 bases at J, with 20 bases in the middle. CDR1 and CDR2 (germline): GTSNPN, SVGIG (reference sequence). The CDR3 bases are TGTGCCTGGAGCGGTAATTGGGACACTGATAAGTACTTC. This encodes CAWSGNWDTDKYF.

The chain links TRBV5-4 to TRBJ2-7, with unresolved D. The CDR3 is 15 amino acids. V lost 0 bases to trimming and J lost 2 bases, with 12 bases between them. From germline, CDR1 is SGHNT and CDR2 YYREEE (reference sequence). CDR3 protein: CASSLEKKMPYEQYF. The CDR3, as DNA: TGTGCCAGCAGCTTGGAAAAGAAAATGCCCTACGAGCAGTACTTC.

This clonotype was recorded at least ten times. The chain uses TRBV29-1 and TRBJ2-1; D possibly corresponds to TRBD1 (6 bases). V was shortened by 7 bases and J by 7 bases, with 17 bases between the two germline ends. The germline V gene has CDR1 SQVTM and CDR2 ANQGSEA. This CDR3 has 13 amino acids. The CDR3 here is CSANPTGSNEQFF. CDR3 DNA sequence: TGCAGCGCCAACCCAACAGGGAGTAATGAGCAGTTCTTC.

The genes are TRBV29-1 and TRBJ2-1; 7 positions agree with TRBD2. The germline V gene has CDR1 SQVTM and CDR2 ANQGSEA. J gave up 4 bases and V 3 bases, and 6 bases lay outside the gene matches. This CDR3 has 14 amino acids. DNA for the CDR3: TGCAGCGTTGATAGACTAGCAGATTACAATGAGCAGTTCTTC. It is translated as CSVDRLADYNEQFF.

This clonotype occurred many times. The chain combines TRBV18 with TRBJ2-3, with 7 positions matching TRBD2. Per germline, CDR1 KGHSH and CDR2 LQKENI. Trimming at V came to 3 bases and at J to 0 bases, leaving 3 bases not matched to a gene. CDR3 length: 15 amino acids. CDR3 in amino acids: CASSPLAVSTDTQYF. In DNA, the CDR3 is TGTGCCAGCTCACCCCTAGCGGTCAGCACAGATACGCAGTATTTT.

This chain joins TRBV20-1 and TRBJ2-1; 8 bases agree with TRBD1. The CDR3 runs 15 residues. Germline CDR1 and CDR2: DFQATT and SNEGSKA (reference sequence). The V gene end was trimmed by 1 base and the J gene end by 2 bases; junction bases not matched to a gene: 4. The CDR3 sequence: CSARAGTGAYNEQFF. CDR3 nucleotide sequence: TGCAGTGCTAGAGCCGGGACAGGAGCCTACAATGAGCAGTTCTTC.

In this sample, this clonotype turned up many times. The chain's CDR3 is CSAARGATDTQYF. The DNA of the CDR3 is TGCAGTGCAGCGCGGGGGGCCACAGATACGCAGTATTTT. V usage is TRBV20-1 and J usage is TRBJ2-3, with TRBD2 matching 8 bases. The V gene end was trimmed by 6 bases and the J gene end by 2 bases; junction bases not matched to a gene: 4. Germline CDR1 reads DFQATT; CDR2 reads SNEGSKA (reference sequence). The CDR3 extends over 13 amino acids.

This clonotype turned up a few times. This rearrangement joins TRBV11-2 to TRBJ1-4; 7 bases line up with TRBD1. The V gene's germline CDR1 is SGHAT and CDR2 FQNNGV. The length of the CDR3 is 14 residues. Trimming removed 5 bases from V and 3 bases from J; junction bases left unmatched: 3. The DNA for the CDR3 is TGTGCCAGCAGCCCGAGGGGGCCTAATGAAAAACTGTTTTTT. Amino acid sequence: CASSPRGPNEKLFF.

The V gene is TRBV6-2 or TRBV6-3, the J gene TRBJ2-1, with TRBD2 matching 11 bases. Germline loops: CDR1 MNHEY, CDR2 SVGEGT. This CDR3 has 15 amino acids. V lost 4 bases and J lost 9; bases outside the gene matches: 8. The CDR3 here is CASSFDSGGASEQFF. The CDR3 DNA sequence: TGTGCCAGCAGTTTCGATAGCGGGGGGGCCAGTGAGCAGTTCTTC.

This rearrangement joins TRBV12-3 or TRBV12-4 to TRBJ1-2; D ambiguous. CDR3 length: 13 amino acids. Trimming removed 4 bases at V and 4 bases at J, with 10 bases between. CDR3 sequence reads: CASSSPQVYGYTF. The CDR3 DNA is TGTGCCAGCAGTTCCCCCCAAGTCTATGGCTACACCTTC.

This clonotype was seen many times. The chain combines TRBV20-1 with TRBJ2-1; 13 nucleotides line up with TRBD2. This CDR3 region has 14 residues. The V gene's germline CDR1 is DFQATT and CDR2 SNEGSKA (reference sequence). V was pared by 4 bases and J by 6 bases, with 3 bases of the junction left unmatched. The CDR3 sequence: CSATGLAGVNEQFF. The CDR3 coding sequence is TGCAGTGCTACTGGACTAGCGGGAGTCAATGAGCAGTTCTTC.

The rearrangement joins TRBV5-1 to TRBJ2-3; D tentatively reads TRBD1 or TRBD2 (5 bases each). V lost 4 bases and J 9 bases, leaving 21 bases between the germline ends. The CDR3 loop spans 15 amino acids. In germline, CDR1 is SGHRS, CDR2 YFSETQ. CDR3 in amino acids: CASSPADTPGGTQYF. The CDR3 nucleotides are TGCGCCAGCAGCCCCGCGGACACCCCCGGCGGGACGCAGTATTTT.

This clonotype appeared a few times. The J gene is TRBJ2-3, the V gene TRBV24-1, with 11 bases lining up with TRBD2. The CDR3 has 16 amino acids. Germline lookup yields CDR1 KGHDR and CDR2 SFDVKD. The trim removed 1 base at V and 6 bases at J, leaving 5 bases unmatched. The CDR3, as DNA: TGTGCCACCAGTGATTTAGAGACTAGCGGGATGGATACGCAGTATTTT. This gives the protein CATSDLETSGMDTQYF.

On this clonotype: Since a much larger clone is just one base distant, this may be a read error. The V gene is TRBV12-3 or TRBV12-4, the J gene TRBJ2-3; 9 nucleotides align to TRBD2. The V segment lost 6 bases and the J segment 4 bases; nucleotides outside the gene matches: 14. CDR3 size: 17 residues. CDR3 sequence (DNA): TGTGCCAGCAGCTGGAATCTTAGCGGGGGATTGTCAGATACGCAGTATTTT. Translating it yields CASSWNLSGGLSDTQYF.

This clonotype appeared a few times. The chain recombines TRBV29-1 with TRBJ1-3; D is perhaps TRBD1 (5 bases). Germline lookup yields CDR1 SQVTM and CDR2 ANQGSEA. The CDR3 covers 18 residues. The germline V and J ends were trimmed by 6 bases and 0 bases, with 24 bases remaining between them. CDR3 amino acids: CSVIGGGTPASSGNTIYF. DNA of the CDR3: TGCAGCGTGATTGGAGGAGGGACTCCTGCGAGCTCTGGAAACACCATATATTTT.

The genes are TRBV7-9 and TRBJ1-1, with 8 bases lining up with TRBD1. CDR1 is SEHNR and CDR2 is FQNEAQ in the germline V gene (reference sequence). J gave up 4 bases and V 5 bases, and 6 bases lay outside the gene matches. The CDR3 sequence is 14 residues long. CDR3 residues: CASSRRTGPTEAFF. The CDR3 nucleotides are TGTGCCAGCAGCCGGCGGACAGGGCCCACTGAAGCTTTCTTT. The full variable domain, rest sourced from reference TRBV7-9 and TRBJ1-1, is DTGVSQNPRHKITKRGQNVTFRCDPISEHNRLYWYRQTLGQGPEFLTYFQNEAQLEKSRLLSDRFSAERPKGSFSTLEIQRTEQGDSAMYLCASSRRTGPTEAFFGQGTRLTVV.